This TCR beta chain was recovered during a study of T cell changes during pregnancy in multiple sclerosis. Germline CDR1 is LGHNA and CDR2 is YSLEER. The CDR3 runs 16 residues. V lost 0 bases and J lost 8, with 19 bases in between. Assay used: immunoSEQ multiplex PCR; TCRdb lists only in-frame clones, some missing. The table has tens of thousands of clones, approximately 85% seen once. The specimen was peripheral blood, collected in the first trimester of pregnancy. The sequence came from a female donor with multiple sclerosis, enrolled in a pregnancy study. The chain employs TRBV4-3 and TRBJ1-2; D possibly corresponds to TRBD1 (5 bases). The CDR3 spells CASSQERRDLWGGYTF. CDR3 in DNA: TGCGCCAGCAGCCAAGAAAGAAGGGACTTGTGGGGCGGCTACACCTTC.